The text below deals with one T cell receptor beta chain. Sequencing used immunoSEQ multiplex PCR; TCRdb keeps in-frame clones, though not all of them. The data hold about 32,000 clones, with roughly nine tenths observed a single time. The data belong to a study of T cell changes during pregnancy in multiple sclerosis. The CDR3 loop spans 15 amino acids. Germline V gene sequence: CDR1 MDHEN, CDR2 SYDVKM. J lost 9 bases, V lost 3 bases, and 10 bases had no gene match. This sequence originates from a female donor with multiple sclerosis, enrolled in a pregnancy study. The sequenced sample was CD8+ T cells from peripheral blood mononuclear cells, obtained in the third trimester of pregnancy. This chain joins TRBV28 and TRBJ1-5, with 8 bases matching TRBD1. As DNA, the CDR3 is TGTGCCAGCAGTTTGCGGGACAGGTTCCCCAGGCCCCAGCATTTT. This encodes CASSLRDRFPRPQHF.